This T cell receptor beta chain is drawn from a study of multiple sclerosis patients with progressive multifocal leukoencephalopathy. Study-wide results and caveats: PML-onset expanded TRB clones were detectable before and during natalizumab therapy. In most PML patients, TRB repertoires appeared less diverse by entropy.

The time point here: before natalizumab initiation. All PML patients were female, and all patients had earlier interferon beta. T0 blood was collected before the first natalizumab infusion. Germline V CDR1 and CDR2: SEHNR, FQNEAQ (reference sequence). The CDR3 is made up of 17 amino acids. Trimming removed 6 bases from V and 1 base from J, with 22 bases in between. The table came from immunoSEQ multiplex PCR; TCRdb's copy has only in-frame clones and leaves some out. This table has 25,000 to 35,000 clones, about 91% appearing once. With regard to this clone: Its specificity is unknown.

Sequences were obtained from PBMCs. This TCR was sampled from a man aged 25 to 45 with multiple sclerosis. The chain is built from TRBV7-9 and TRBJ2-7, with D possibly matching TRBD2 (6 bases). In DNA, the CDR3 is TGTGCCAGCAGTCCCGGGACTCGCGGGACCCAGTCCTACGAGCAGTACGTC. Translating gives CASSPGTRGTQSYEQYV.